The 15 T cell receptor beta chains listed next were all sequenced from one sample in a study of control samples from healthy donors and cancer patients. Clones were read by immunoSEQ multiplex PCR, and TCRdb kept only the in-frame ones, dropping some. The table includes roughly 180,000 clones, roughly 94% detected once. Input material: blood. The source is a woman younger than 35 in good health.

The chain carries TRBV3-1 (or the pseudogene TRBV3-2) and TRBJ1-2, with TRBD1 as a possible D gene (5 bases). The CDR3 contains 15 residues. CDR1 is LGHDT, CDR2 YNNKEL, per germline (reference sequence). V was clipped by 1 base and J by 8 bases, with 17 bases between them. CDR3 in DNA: TGTGCCAGCAGCCAAGGCGACGGGGGAGTCGTCGGCTACACCTTC. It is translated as CASSQGDGGVVGYTF.

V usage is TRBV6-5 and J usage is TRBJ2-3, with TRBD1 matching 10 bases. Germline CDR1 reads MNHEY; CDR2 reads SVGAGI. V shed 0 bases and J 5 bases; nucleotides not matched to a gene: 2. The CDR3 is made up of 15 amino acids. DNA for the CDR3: TGTGCCAGCAGTTACTCTGGGACAGGGGTAGATACGCAGTATTTT. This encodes CASSYSGTGVDTQYF.

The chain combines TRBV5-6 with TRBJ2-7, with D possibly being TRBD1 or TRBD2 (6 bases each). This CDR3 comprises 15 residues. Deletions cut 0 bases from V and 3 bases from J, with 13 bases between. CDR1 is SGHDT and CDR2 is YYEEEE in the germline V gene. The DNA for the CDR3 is TGTGCCAGCAGCTTGGCTGTAGGAGGGGGCTACGAGCAGTACTTC. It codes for CASSLAVGGGYEQYF.

In DNA, the CDR3 is TGTGCCAGTAGTCAGACAGGCGGGTCCCCTGGCAAAAAGAATGAAAAACTGTTTTTT. Translation gives CASSQTGGSPGKKNEKLFF. This chain joins TRBV19 and TRBJ1-4, with D maybe TRBD1 (6 bases). This CDR3 has 19 amino acids. Germline-derived CDR1 and CDR2 are LNHDA and SQIVND (reference sequence). V lost 5 bases and J 5 bases, leaving 27 bases between the germline ends.

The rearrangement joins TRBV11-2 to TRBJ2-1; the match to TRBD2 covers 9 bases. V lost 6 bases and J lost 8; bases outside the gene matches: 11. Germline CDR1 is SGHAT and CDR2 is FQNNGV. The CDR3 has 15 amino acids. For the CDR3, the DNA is TGTGCCAGCAGATCTAGCGGGGTTTTGAAGGATGAGCAGTTCTTC. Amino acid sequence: CASRSSGVLKDEQFF.

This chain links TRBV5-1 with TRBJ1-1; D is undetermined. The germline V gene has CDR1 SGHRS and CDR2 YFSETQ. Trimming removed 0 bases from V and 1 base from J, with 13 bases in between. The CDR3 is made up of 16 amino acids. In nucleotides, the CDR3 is TGCGCCAGCAGCTTGGTCGGGAGTGATCCGAACACTGAAGCTTTCTTT. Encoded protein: CASSLVGSDPNTEAFF.

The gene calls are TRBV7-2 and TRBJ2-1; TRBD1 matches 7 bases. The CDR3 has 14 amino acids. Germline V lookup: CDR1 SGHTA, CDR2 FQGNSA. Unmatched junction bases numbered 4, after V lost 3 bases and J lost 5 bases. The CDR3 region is CASSFQGGDNEQFF. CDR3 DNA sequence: TGTGCCAGCAGCTTCCAAGGGGGCGACAATGAGCAGTTCTTC.

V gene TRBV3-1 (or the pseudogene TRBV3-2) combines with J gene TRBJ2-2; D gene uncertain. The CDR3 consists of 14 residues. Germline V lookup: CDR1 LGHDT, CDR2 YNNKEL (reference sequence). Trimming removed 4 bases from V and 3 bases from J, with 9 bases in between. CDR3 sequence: CASSRGLDTGELFF. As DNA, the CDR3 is TGTGCCAGCAGCCGAGGCCTCGACACCGGGGAGCTGTTTTTT.

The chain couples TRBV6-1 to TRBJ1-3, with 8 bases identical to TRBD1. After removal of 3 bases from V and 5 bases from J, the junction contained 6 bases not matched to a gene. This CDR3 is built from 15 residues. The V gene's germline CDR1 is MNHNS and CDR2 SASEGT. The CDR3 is CASSDSGTGRNTIYF. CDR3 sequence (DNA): TGTGCCAGCAGTGATAGTGGGACAGGCAGAAACACCATATATTTT.

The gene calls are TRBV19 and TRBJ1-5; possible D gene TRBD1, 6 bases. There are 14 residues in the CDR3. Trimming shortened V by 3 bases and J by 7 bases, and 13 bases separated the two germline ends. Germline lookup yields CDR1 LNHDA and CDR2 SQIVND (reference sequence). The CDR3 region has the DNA TGTGCCAGTAGTATGGGGGGGGCAGGACAGCCCCAGCATTTT. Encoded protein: CASSMGGAGQPQHF.

The CDR3 protein is CASSLWNDRGHGYTF. The CDR3 DNA reads as TGTGCCAGCAGCTTGTGGAACGACAGGGGGCATGGCTACACCTTC. The chain combines TRBV5-6 with TRBJ1-2, with 10 bases matching TRBD1. The CDR3 is 15 amino acids. Germline-derived CDR1 and CDR2 are SGHDT and YYEEEE. The trim removed 1 base at V and 6 bases at J, leaving 6 bases unmatched. The full variable domain, with the rest looked up from reference TRBV5-6 and TRBJ1-2, is DAGVTQSPTHLIKTRGQQVTLRCSPKSGHDTVSWYQQALGQGPQFIFQYYEEEERQRGNFPDRFSGHQFPNYSSELNVNALLLGDSALYLCASSLWNDRGHGYTFGSGTRLTVV.

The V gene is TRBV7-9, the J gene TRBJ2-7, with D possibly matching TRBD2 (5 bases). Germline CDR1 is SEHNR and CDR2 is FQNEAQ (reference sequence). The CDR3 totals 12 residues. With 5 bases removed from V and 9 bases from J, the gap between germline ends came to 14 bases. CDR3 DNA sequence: TGTGCCAGCAGCCTGGACTGGAAATGGCAGTACTTC. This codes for CASSLDWKWQYF.

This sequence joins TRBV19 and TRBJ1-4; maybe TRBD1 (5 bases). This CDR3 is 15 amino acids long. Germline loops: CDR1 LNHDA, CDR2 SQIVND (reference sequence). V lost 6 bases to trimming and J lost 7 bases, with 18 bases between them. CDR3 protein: CASSLSGTPGEKLFF. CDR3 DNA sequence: TGTGCCAGTAGCCTCTCCGGGACCCCAGGTGAAAAACTGTTTTTT. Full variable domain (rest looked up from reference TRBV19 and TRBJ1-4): DGGITQSPKYLFRKEGQNVTLSCEQNLNHDAMYWYRQDPGQGLRLIYYSQIVNDFQKGDIAEGYSVSREKKESFPLTVTSAQKNPTAFYLCASSLSGTPGEKLFFGSGTQLSVL.

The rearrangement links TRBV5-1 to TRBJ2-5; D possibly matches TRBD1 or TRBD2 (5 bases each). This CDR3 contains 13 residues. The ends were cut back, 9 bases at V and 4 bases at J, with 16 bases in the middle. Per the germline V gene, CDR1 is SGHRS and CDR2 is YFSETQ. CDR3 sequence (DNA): TGCGCCACTTCGCCCAGGGCGGGAGAGACCCAGTACTTC. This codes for CATSPRAGETQYF.

As DNA, the CDR3 is TGTGCCAGCAGTGATCAGGGGCGGGAGACCCAGTACTTC. Protein sequence: CASSDQGRETQYF. The chain carries TRBV6-1 and TRBJ2-5; the D gene is possibly TRBD1 (6 bases). This CDR3 is 13 amino acids long. Germline V lookup: CDR1 MNHNS, CDR2 SASEGT. Trimming removed 3 bases from V and 5 bases from J, with 10 bases in between.